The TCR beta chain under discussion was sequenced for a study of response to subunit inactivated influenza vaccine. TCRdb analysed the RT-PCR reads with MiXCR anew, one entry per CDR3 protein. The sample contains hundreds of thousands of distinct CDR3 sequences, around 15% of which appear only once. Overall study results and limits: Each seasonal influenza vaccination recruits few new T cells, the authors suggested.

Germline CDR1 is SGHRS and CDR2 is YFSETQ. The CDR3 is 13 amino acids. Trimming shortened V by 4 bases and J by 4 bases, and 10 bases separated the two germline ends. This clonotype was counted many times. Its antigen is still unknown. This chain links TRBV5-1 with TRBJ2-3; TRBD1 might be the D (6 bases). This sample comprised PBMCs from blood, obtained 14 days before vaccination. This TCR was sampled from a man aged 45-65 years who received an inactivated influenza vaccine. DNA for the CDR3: TGCGCCAGCAGCCCAAGACAGGCAGATACGCAGTATTTT. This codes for CASSPRQADTQYF.